This entry concerns a single TCR beta chain. Its cognate antigen is unknown. The sample is drawn from a study of T cell responses to AZD1222 COVID-19 vaccine. General study findings and limits: Vaccine-associated CD4 TCRs ranged over spike, dominating at 160-218 and 743-854.

Sequencing was performed with immunoSEQ multiplex PCR; in TCRdb, only in-frame clones are kept and a portion is missing. The data show over 85,000 clones, around 81% seen once. The CDR3 length is 13 residues. The V end was cut by 7 bases, the J end by 7 bases, with 13 bases between. Germline loops: CDR1 LNHDA, CDR2 SQIVND (reference sequence). The chain is built from TRBV19 and TRBJ1-4; D is possibly TRBD1 (6 bases). The input for sequencing was peripheral blood, taken on day 0 of AZD1222 vaccination. The sequence derives from an adult in good health. The DNA for the CDR3 is TGTGCCAGTATCCCGGACAGTGGTGAAAAACTGTTTTTT. Amino acid sequence: CASIPDSGEKLFF.